The 31 T cell receptor beta chains presented below share a single source sample, sequenced in a study of T cell clonality in common variable immunodeficiency. These receptors' targets are unknown. Findings of the study overall: Fewer deletions and N-nucleotide insertions were reportedly seen in common variable immunodeficiency TCR beta sequences.

Assay used: immunoSEQ multiplex PCR; TCRdb lists only in-frame clones, some missing. The sample holds 6,500 to 8,500 clones, and no clone turns up only once. The sample taken for sequencing was peripheral blood mononuclear cells. These receptors came from a human donor with common variable immunodeficiency.

In the case of this clone: The missing CDR3 end, 3 residues past where the read stops, is filled in from the germline J gene. The chain recombines TRBV18 with TRBJ2-7; 9 nucleotides agree with TRBD1. Germline assignment: CDR1 KGHSH and CDR2 LQKENI. This CDR3 has 14 amino acids. The J segment lost 2 bases and the V segment lost 2 bases, leaving 1 base of the junction unmatched. The CDR3 DNA, read in part, is TGTGCCAGCTCACCAGGGACAGGGCCCTACGAG. Its protein is CASSPGTGPYE. The full CDR3 protein reads CASSPGTGPYEQYF. Based on the CDR3 plus reference TRBV18 and TRBJ2-7, the full variable domain is NAGVMQNPRHLVRRRGQEARLRCSPMKGHSHVYWYRQLPEEGLKFMVYLQKENIIDESGMPKERFSAEFPKEGPSILRIQQVVRGDSAAYFCASSPGTGPYEQYFGPGTRLTVT.

The sample holds a few counts of this clone. The read finishes 3 residues shy of the CDR3 end, and the germline J gene is used to complete it. This chain connects TRBV2 to TRBJ2-1, with TRBD2 matching over 14 bases. This CDR3 has 15 residues. Trimming at V came to 6 bases and at J to 8 bases, leaving 6 bases not matched to a gene. CDR1 is SNHLY and CDR2 is FYNNEI in the germline V gene. CDR3 region: CASSVGTSGSYEQFF. CDR3 bases read: TGTGCCAGCAGCGTCGGGACTAGCGGGAGCTATGAG. The whole variable domain, filled in from reference TRBV2 and TRBJ2-1, reads EPEVTQTPSHQVTQMGQEVILRCVPISNHLYFYWYRQILGQKVEFLVSFYNNEISEKSEIFDDQFSVERPDGSNFTLKIRSTKLEDSAMYFCASSVGTSGSYEQFFGPGTRLTVL.

This clone was picked up a small number of times. One end of the junction does not line up with germline, which may come from a read error. The read ends 3 residues before the CDR3 terminus; that terminus is restored from the germline J gene. This sequence joins TRBV7-7 and TRBJ2-3; D possibly corresponds to TRBD2 (6 bases). Germline CDR1 and CDR2: SSHAT and FNYEAQ (reference sequence). This CDR3 comprises 14 residues. CDR3 protein: CASSLSSARDTQYF. The sequenced CDR3 bases are TGTGCTAGCAGCTTGTCTAGCGCTCGTGATACG. The full variable domain, rest sourced from reference TRBV7-7 and TRBJ2-3, is GAGVSQSPRYKVTKRGQDVTLRCDPISSHATLYWYQQALGQGPEFLTYFNYEAQPDKSGLPSDRFSAERPEGSISTLTIQRTEQRDSAMYRCASSLSSARDTQYFGPGTRLTVL.

This clone appeared a few times. The CDR3 end lies 3 residues beyond the end of the read and is filled in from the germline J gene. The genes are TRBV18 and TRBJ2-2; the D is unclear. Germline CDR1 is KGHSH and CDR2 is LQKENI. This CDR3 contains 15 residues. V lost 1 base, J lost 8 bases, and 14 bases lay in between. CDR3 DNA, as far as it was read: TGTGCCAGCTCACCACTAGCCCTACCGGAAGGGGAG. Protein sequence: CASSPLALPEGE. The CDR3, in full, reads CASSPLALPEGELFF.

The table lists this clone with a few counts. CDR3 in amino acids: CASSLAYGRDYGYTF. The sequenced CDR3 bases are TGTGCCAGCAGCTTAGCCTACGGCAGGGACTATGGC. The V and J genes are TRBV7-9 and TRBJ1-2; maybe TRBD1 (5 bases). The read is 3 residues too short to cover the CDR3 end, so that end is filled in from the germline J gene. V was cut by 0 bases and J by 3 bases, with 11 bases left in between. The CDR3 length is 15 residues. The germline CDR1 and CDR2 sequences are SEHNR and FQNEAQ (reference sequence).

This clone has only a few counts. The sequence runs out 3 residues before the end of the CDR3; the remainder is reconstructed from the germline J gene. The chain is built from TRBV18 and TRBJ1-6; TRBD1 matches at 7 bases. J was trimmed by 5 bases and V by 4 bases; bases with no gene match: 11. This CDR3 is 17 amino acids long. Looked up from germline, CDR1 is KGHSH and CDR2 is LQKENI. The CDR3 DNA, read in part, is TGTGCCAGCTCACGGCGACTACAGGGGAACAATAATTCACCC. This encodes CASSRRLQGNNNSP. Given in full, the CDR3 is CASSRRLQGNNNSPLHF.

There are a few counts of this clone. The read comes to an end 3 residues before the CDR3 does, leaving the germline J gene to fill in the end. This chain joins TRBV6-1 and TRBJ2-3; TRBD1 matches 10 bases. The J segment lost 2 bases and the V segment lost 4 bases, leaving 3 bases of the junction unmatched. CDR3 size: 15 residues. Germline CDR1 MNHNS, CDR2 SASEGT. Incomplete CDR3 DNA: TGTGCCAGCAGTGCGGACAGGGGGGACACAGATACG. As protein: CASSADRGDTDT. The CDR3 reads in full as CASSADRGDTDTQYF.

This clone was counted between two and nine times. The DNA ends 3 residues before the CDR3 does, and the rest of the CDR3 is filled in from the germline J gene. This chain joins TRBV19 and TRBJ2-1; the D gene is possibly TRBD1 (6 bases). Trimming pared 4 bases from V and 3 bases from J, leaving 10 bases between. Germline V gene sequence: CDR1 LNHDA, CDR2 SQIVND (reference sequence). The CDR3 spans 14 residues. CDR3 protein: CASSSGTNYNEQFF. The CDR3 bases that were read are TGTGCCAGTAGTAGTGGGACAAACTACAATGAG.

CDR3 DNA (partial): TGTGCCAGCAGCTTAGCGACTGAGAGAGAGACC. Translation: CASSLATERET. The full CDR3 sequence reads CASSLATERETQYF. The V call is TRBV7-8, the J call TRBJ2-5; no reliable D call. The sequenced fragment ends 3 residues before the CDR3 boundary, so the rest is inferred from the germline J gene. V lost 0 bases, J lost 4 bases, and 9 bases lay in between. This CDR3 is 14 amino acids long. CDR1 SGHVS and CDR2 FQNEAQ come from the germline V gene.

A word on this clone: The read gets to within 3 residues of the CDR3 end, and the germline J gene fills in the rest. V gene TRBV5-1 combines with J gene TRBJ1-6; tentatively, D is TRBD1 (6 bases). The CDR3 contains 15 residues. V lost 4 bases, J lost 4 bases, and 12 bases lay in between. CDR1 is SGHRS and CDR2 is YFSETQ in the germline V gene. The covered CDR3 bases are TGCGCCAGCAGCACGAAGGACAGTTATAATTCACCC. Translation gives CASSTKDSYNSP. The whole CDR3 region reads CASSTKDSYNSPLHF. The entire variable domain, with the rest obtained from reference TRBV5-1 and TRBJ1-6, is as follows: KAGVTQTPRYLIKTRGQQVTLSCSPISGHRSVSWYQQTPGQGLQFLFEYFSETQRNKGNFPGRFSGRQFSNSRSEMNVSTLELGDSALYLCASSTKDSYNSPLHFGNGTRLTVT.

This clone was seen more than once but under ten times. The CDR3 is cut off 3 residues early in the read; its end comes from the germline J gene. The chain carries TRBV6-2 or TRBV6-3 and TRBJ2-7; 10 nucleotides agree with TRBD2. Looked up from germline, CDR1 is MNHEY and CDR2 is SVGEGT. This CDR3 comprises 15 residues. After removal of 8 bases from V and 1 base from J, the junction contained 8 bases not matched to a gene. This CDR3 reads CASRPGLAESYEQYF. Partial CDR3 DNA: TGTGCCAGCCGCCCTGGACTAGCGGAATCCTACGAG.

For this clone: The read ends 3 residues shy of where the CDR3 ends; the end is completed using the germline J gene. The rearrangement uses TRBV2 and TRBJ2-1, with TRBD2 as a possible D gene (6 bases). Deletions cut 7 bases from V and 8 bases from J, with 18 bases between. Germline values: CDR1 SNHLY, CDR2 FYNNEI. This CDR3 has 14 amino acids. This CDR3 reads CASKAGTPVHEQFF. The DNA read from the CDR3 is TGTGCCAGCAAGGCGGGGACTCCCGTACATGAG.

This clone was counted a few times. With the read ending 3 residues before the CDR3 end, the germline J gene is used to fill in that end. The rearrangement joins TRBV19 to TRBJ1-1; a weak D match, TRBD1 (6 bases). This CDR3 spans 16 amino acids. V lost 4 bases and J lost 2, with 17 bases in between. Looked up from germline, CDR1 is LNHDA and CDR2 is SQIVND (reference sequence). The CDR3 loop is CASSRKGTPANTEAFF. The sequenced part of the CDR3 DNA is TGTGCCAGTAGTAGAAAAGGGACACCCGCTAACACTGAA.

The sample holds a few counts of this clone. Read coverage stops 3 residues before the CDR3 terminus; the germline J gene supplies the remainder. The chain has TRBV7-9 and TRBJ2-7, with 10 bases aligning to TRBD2. J gave up 2 bases and V 6 bases, and 7 bases lay outside the gene matches. This CDR3 region has 15 residues. Germline CDR1 SEHNR, CDR2 FQNEAQ (reference sequence). The DNA read from the CDR3 is TGTGCCAGCAGAGATAGCGGGAGGCCGACCTACGAG. Translating gives CASRDSGRPTYE. The CDR3, in full, reads CASRDSGRPTYEQYF.

For this clone: The read halts 3 residues ahead of the CDR3 end, with the missing end drawn from the germline J gene. The chain recombines TRBV7-9 with TRBJ1-1; D not resolved. Germline CDR1 and CDR2: SEHNR and FQNEAQ (reference sequence). CDR3 length: 13 residues. The CDR3 bases that were read are TGTGCCAGCAGCTTAAAGAGTGAAGGTAAA. This encodes CASSLKSEGK. The entire CDR3 reads CASSLKSEGKAFF.

This clone turned up a few times. Sequencing ends 3 residues short of the CDR3 end; the germline J gene provides the rest. The chain couples TRBV19 to TRBJ2-2; D might be TRBD1 (6 bases). V lost 3 bases, J lost 6 bases, and 11 bases lay in between. Germline V gives CDR1 LNHDA, CDR2 SQIVND (reference sequence). The length of the CDR3 is 14 residues. Here the CDR3 reads CASSINGGPGELFF. The covered CDR3 bases are TGTGCCAGTAGTATCAATGGGGGCCCCGGGGAG.

This clone was counted only a few times. With the read ending 3 residues before the CDR3 end, the germline J gene is used to fill in that end. The V gene is TRBV2, the J gene TRBJ1-1, with TRBD1 matching over 7 bases. CDR1 and CDR2 from the germline V gene are SNHLY and FYNNEI. This CDR3 contains 13 residues. The V segment lost 5 bases and the J segment 5 bases; nucleotides outside the gene matches: 5. Incomplete CDR3 DNA: TGTGCCAGCAGTTACAGGGGAGGGACTGAA. Translated, it gives CASSYRGGTE. The whole CDR3 protein reads CASSYRGGTEAFF.

About this clone: Sequencing ends 3 residues short of the CDR3 end; the germline J gene provides the rest. V gene TRBV18 combines with J gene TRBJ1-2; a possible D gene is TRBD1 (6 bases). The CDR3 has 14 amino acids. The germline V gene has CDR1 KGHSH and CDR2 LQKENI. Trimming left V 8 bases short and J 4 bases short, with 17 bases between. Incomplete CDR3 DNA: TGTGCCAGCACACACTCGACAGGCTCCTATGGC. Translation: CASTHSTGSYG. In full, the CDR3 is CASTHSTGSYGYTF.

With regard to this clone: From the germline J gene comes the end of the CDR3, since the read stops 3 residues before it. The chain employs TRBV23-1 and TRBJ2-7; 10 nucleotides line up with TRBD1. TRBV23-1 is labeled an ORF, and its function is uncertain. V lost 0 bases to trimming and J lost 1 base; unmatched junction nucleotides: 3. The CDR3 is 16 amino acids. Here the CDR3 reads CASSQSLGQGSYEQYF. The part of the CDR3 DNA that was read is TGCGCCAGCAGTCAATCTTTGGGACAGGGGTCCTACGAG.

This clone was counted only a few times. The sequenced CDR3 bases are TGTGCCAGCAGCGTTCCAGACAGGGCGGCGACC. Translated, it gives CASSVPDRAAT. The CDR3 as a whole reads CASSVPDRAATQYF. The chain carries TRBV7-2 and TRBJ2-5; TRBD1 matches 7 bases. The read terminates 3 residues ahead of where the CDR3 ends, so the germline J gene completes it. Per germline, CDR1 SGHTA and CDR2 FQGNSA. J lost 7 bases, V lost 5 bases, and 10 bases had no gene match. This CDR3 comprises 14 residues.

A few counts support this clone. CDR3 bases read: TGTGCCAGCAGCTTCGGGGGACGAAGGGACGAG. It specifies CASSFGGRRDE. The CDR3 as a whole reads CASSFGGRRDEQYF. This chain connects TRBV7-8 to TRBJ2-7; D is perhaps TRBD2 (6 bases). Read coverage stops 3 residues before the CDR3 terminus; the germline J gene supplies the remainder. Germline lookup yields CDR1 SGHVS and CDR2 FQNEAQ. The CDR3 spans 14 residues. Deletions cut 3 bases from V and 5 bases from J, with 14 bases between.

Note on this clone: The CDR3 end falls 3 residues outside the read, so it is completed with the germline J gene. The V gene is TRBV19, the J gene TRBJ2-7, with 9 bases fitting TRBD2. The CDR3 totals 15 residues. The J segment lost 0 bases and the V segment lost 6 bases, leaving 6 bases of the junction unmatched. Germline assignment: CDR1 LNHDA and CDR2 SQIVND (reference sequence). CDR3 region: CASSQTSGSSYEQYF. The sequenced CDR3 bases are TGTGCCAGTAGCCAGACTAGCGGAAGCTCCTACGAG.

Concerning this clone itself: The sequence runs out 3 residues before the end of the CDR3; the remainder is reconstructed from the germline J gene. J is TRBJ1-2 and V is TRBV7-9; possible D gene TRBD1, 5 bases. CDR1 and CDR2 from the germline V gene are SEHNR and FQNEAQ (reference sequence). The CDR3 consists of 14 residues. The V gene lost 5 bases and the J gene lost 5 bases, with 15 bases spanning the gap. The part of the CDR3 DNA that was read is TGTGCCAGCAGCGAATCGGGACTCCCGTATGGC. It yields the protein CASSESGLPYG. The CDR3, in full, reads CASSESGLPYGYTF.

A remark on this clone: The read terminates 3 residues before the CDR3 end, so the remaining end is supplied by the germline J gene. The V gene is TRBV5-1, the J gene TRBJ2-7; possibly TRBD1 for D (6 bases). This CDR3 contains 16 residues. CDR1 is SGHRS and CDR2 is YFSETQ in the germline V gene. V lost 5 bases and J 3 bases, leaving 21 bases between the germline ends. CDR3 bases read: TGCGCCAGCAGAGGGTCGTCCGGGACAATTTACTACGAG. It encodes CASRGSSGTIYYE. The CDR3 in its entirety is CASRGSSGTIYYEQYF.

This clone came up a few times. The CDR3 reads CASSNPAGDLNTGELFF. Partial CDR3 DNA: TGTGCCAGTAGTAACCCCGCAGGGGACCTGAACACCGGGGAG. This sequence joins TRBV19 and TRBJ2-2; weak D call: TRBD1 (6 bases). The CDR3 is cut off 3 residues early in the read; its end comes from the germline J gene. V lost 4 bases and J 1 base, leaving 16 bases between the germline ends. The germline gives CDR1 LNHDA, CDR2 SQIVND (reference sequence). The CDR3 extends over 17 amino acids.

Note on this clone: The read terminates 3 residues before the CDR3 end, so the remaining end is supplied by the germline J gene. The V call is TRBV7-2, the J call TRBJ1-4; 9 nucleotides align to TRBD1. CDR1 and CDR2 from the germline V gene are SGHTA and FQGNSA. The CDR3 is 15 amino acids. Trimming took 5 bases from V and 4 from J; bases not matched to a gene: 5. The CDR3 loop reads CASSLPTGGNEKLFF. CDR3 DNA (partial): TGTGCCAGCAGCCTACCGACAGGGGGTAATGAAAAA.

About this clone: The sequenced fragment ends 3 residues before the CDR3 boundary, so the rest is inferred from the germline J gene. The genes are TRBV2 and TRBJ2-3, with TRBD1 matching 11 bases. Germline CDR1 reads SNHLY; CDR2 reads FYNNEI. The CDR3 runs to 14 residues. V was pared by 6 bases and J by 4 bases, with 3 bases of the junction left unmatched. CDR3 bases read: TGTGCCAGCAGGGACAGGGGGCACTCAGATACG. It yields the protein CASRDRGHSDT. The whole CDR3 is CASRDRGHSDTQYF.

This clone has a handful of counts. The read finishes 3 residues shy of the CDR3 end, and the germline J gene is used to complete it. The chain couples TRBV18 to TRBJ2-1; 11 nucleotides match TRBD1. Trimming removed 3 bases from V and 4 bases from J; junction bases left unmatched: 14. In germline, CDR1 is KGHSH, CDR2 LQKENI. The length of the CDR3 is 19 residues. CDR3: CASSPRWDRGTLNYNEQFF. Incomplete CDR3 DNA: TGTGCCAGCTCACCGAGATGGGACAGGGGGACTCTCAATTACAATGAG.

About this clone: The read halts 3 residues ahead of the CDR3 end, with the missing end drawn from the germline J gene. The rearrangement links TRBV2 to TRBJ2-1; 8 nucleotides align to TRBD2. CDR1 and CDR2 from the germline V gene are SNHLY and FYNNEI. V lost 4 bases, J lost 9 bases, and 20 bases stayed unmatched. There are 18 residues in the CDR3. CDR3 DNA (partial): TGTGCCAGCAGTGTCCCGAGATCACCCGGGACTAGTAGGGGTGAG. As protein: CASSVPRSPGTSRGE. The whole CDR3 protein is CASSVPRSPGTSRGEQFF.

The sample holds a few counts of this clone. The sequence runs out 3 residues before the end of the CDR3; the remainder is reconstructed from the germline J gene. This chain joins TRBV7-6 and TRBJ2-7, with 11 bases aligning to TRBD2. Germline CDR1 and CDR2: SGHVS and FNYEAQ. Trimming at V came to 5 bases and at J to 5 bases, leaving 11 bases not matched to a gene. CDR3 size: 16 residues. This CDR3 is CASSPLLAGVLHEQYF. The part of the CDR3 DNA that was read is TGTGCCAGCAGCCCACTACTAGCGGGAGTTCTCCACGAG.

Remarks on this clone: The read gets to within 3 residues of the CDR3 end, and the germline J gene fills in the rest. The rearrangement links TRBV7-3 to TRBJ2-5; 7 nucleotides line up with TRBD1. The CDR3 totals 13 residues. CDR1 and CDR2 from the germline V gene are SGHTA and FQGTGA. After removal of 2 bases from V and 4 bases from J, the junction contained 1 base not matched to a gene. The sequenced part of the CDR3 DNA is TGTGCCAGCAGCTTATACAGGGGAGAGACC. Its translation is CASSLYRGET. The whole CDR3 region reads CASSLYRGETQYF.